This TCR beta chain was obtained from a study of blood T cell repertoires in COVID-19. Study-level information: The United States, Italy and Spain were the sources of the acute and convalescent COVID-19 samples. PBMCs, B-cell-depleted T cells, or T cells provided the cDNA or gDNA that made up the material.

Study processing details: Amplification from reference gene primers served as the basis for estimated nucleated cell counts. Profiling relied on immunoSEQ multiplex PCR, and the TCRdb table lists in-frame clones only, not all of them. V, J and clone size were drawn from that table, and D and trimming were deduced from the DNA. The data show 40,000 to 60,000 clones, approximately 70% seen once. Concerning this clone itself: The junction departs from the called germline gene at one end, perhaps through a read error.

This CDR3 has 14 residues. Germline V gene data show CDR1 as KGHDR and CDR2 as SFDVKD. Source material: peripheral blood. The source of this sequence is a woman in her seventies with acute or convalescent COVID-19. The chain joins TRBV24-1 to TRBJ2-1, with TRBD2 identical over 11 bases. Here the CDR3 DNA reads TGTGCCACCAGTGATTCGCGACTAGCGGGAAGTTTGGTCTTC. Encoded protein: CATSDSRLAGSLVF.